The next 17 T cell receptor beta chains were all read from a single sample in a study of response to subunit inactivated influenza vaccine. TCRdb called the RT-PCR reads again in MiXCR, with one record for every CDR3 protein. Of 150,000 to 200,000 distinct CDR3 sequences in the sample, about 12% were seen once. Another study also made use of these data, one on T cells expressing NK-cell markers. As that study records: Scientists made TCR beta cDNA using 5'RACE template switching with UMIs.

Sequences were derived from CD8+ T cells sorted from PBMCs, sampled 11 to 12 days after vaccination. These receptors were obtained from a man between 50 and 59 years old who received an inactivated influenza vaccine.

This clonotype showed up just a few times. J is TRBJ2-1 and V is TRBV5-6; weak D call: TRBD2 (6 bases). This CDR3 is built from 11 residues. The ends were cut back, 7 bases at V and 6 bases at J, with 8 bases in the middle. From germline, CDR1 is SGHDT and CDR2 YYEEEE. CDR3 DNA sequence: TGTGCCAGCGGGGACTCCAATGAGCAGTTCTTC. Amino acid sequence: CASGDSNEQFF.

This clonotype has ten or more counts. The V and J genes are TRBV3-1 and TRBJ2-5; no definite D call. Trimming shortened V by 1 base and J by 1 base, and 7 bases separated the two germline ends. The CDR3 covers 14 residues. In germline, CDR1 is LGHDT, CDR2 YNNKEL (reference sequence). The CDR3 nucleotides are TGTGCCAGCAGCCAAGCGGAGCCCCAAGAGACCCAGTACTTC. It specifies CASSQAEPQETQYF.

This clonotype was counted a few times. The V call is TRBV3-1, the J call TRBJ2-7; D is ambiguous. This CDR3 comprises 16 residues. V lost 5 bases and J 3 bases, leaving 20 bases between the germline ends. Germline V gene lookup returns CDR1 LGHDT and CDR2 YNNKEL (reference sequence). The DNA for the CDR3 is TGTGCCAGCAGCGCAGGAATCTCTGGAGTATTCTACGAGCAGTACTTC. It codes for CASSAGISGVFYEQYF.

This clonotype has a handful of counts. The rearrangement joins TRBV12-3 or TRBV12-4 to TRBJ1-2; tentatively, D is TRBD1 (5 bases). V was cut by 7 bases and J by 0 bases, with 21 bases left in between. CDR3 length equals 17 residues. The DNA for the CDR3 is TGTGCCAGCACCTCATACTCTCTAGGGGTTGCTAACTATGGCTACACCTTC. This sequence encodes CASTSYSLGVANYGYTF.

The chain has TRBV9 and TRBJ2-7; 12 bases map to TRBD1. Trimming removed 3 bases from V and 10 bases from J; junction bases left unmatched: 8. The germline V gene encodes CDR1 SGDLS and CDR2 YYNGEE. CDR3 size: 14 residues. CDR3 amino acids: CASSAGTGGIEQYF. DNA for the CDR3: TGTGCCAGCAGCGCGGGGACAGGGGGCATTGAACAGTACTTC.

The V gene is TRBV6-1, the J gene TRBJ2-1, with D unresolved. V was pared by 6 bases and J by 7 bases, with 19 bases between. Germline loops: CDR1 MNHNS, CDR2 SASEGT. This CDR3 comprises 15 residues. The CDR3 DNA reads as TGTGCCAGCAGCCCATTGCTTATCGCTGGGAATGAGCAGTTCTTC. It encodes CASSPLLIAGNEQFF.

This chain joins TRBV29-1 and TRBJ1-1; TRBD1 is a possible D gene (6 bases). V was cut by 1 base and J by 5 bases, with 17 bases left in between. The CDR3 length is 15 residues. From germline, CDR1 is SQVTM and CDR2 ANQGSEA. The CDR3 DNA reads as TGCAGCGTTGAAGGTCGGGGGCGTCCCCGGACTGAAGCTTTCTTT. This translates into CSVEGRGRPRTEAFF.

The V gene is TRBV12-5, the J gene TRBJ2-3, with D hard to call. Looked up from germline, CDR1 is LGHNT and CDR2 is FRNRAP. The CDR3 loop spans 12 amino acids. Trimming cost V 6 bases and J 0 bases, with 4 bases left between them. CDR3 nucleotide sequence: TGTGCTAGTGGGTCAAGCACAGATACGCAGTATTTT. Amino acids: CASGSSTDTQYF.

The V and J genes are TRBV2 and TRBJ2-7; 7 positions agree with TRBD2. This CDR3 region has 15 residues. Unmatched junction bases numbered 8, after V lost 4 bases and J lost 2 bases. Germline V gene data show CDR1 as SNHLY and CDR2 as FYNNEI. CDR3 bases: TGTGCCAGCAGTGGTGGCGGGGGTACTACCTACGAGCAGTACTTC. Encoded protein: CASSGGGGTTYEQYF.

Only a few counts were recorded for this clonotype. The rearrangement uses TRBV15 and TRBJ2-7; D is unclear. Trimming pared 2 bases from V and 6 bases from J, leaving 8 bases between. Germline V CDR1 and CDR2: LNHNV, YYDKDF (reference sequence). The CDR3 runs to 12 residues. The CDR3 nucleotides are TGTGCCACCAGCAGACCCTCTTTCGAGCAGTACTTC. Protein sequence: CATSRPSFEQYF.

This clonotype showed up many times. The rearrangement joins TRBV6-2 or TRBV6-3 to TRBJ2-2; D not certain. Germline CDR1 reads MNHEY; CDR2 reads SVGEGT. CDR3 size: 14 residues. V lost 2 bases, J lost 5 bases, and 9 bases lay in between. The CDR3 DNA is TGTGCCAGCAGTTACACGGGTTTGACCGGGGAGCTGTTTTTT. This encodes CASSYTGLTGELFF.

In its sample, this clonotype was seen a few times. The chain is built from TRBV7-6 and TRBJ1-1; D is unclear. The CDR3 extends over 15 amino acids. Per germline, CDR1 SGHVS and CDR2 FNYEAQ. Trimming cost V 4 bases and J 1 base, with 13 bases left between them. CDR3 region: CASSSTWVQNTEAFF. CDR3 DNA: TGTGCCAGCAGCTCAACGTGGGTCCAGAACACTGAAGCTTTCTTT.

CDR3 sequence reads: CASSSGLATHNEQFF. CDR3 in DNA: TGTGCCAGCAGTTCTGGACTGGCGACCCACAATGAGCAGTTCTTC. V is TRBV28 and J is TRBJ2-1; D is perhaps TRBD2 (5 bases). Germline loops: CDR1 MDHEN, CDR2 SYDVKM. The CDR3 has 15 residues. V dropped 4 bases and J dropped 5 bases, with 15 bases sitting between them.

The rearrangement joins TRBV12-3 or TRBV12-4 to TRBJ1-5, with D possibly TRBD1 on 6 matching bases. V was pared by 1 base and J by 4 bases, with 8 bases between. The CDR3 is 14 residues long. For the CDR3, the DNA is TGTGCCAGCAGTTTAGGGGGGGCTAATCAGCCCCAGCATTTT. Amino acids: CASSLGGANQPQHF.

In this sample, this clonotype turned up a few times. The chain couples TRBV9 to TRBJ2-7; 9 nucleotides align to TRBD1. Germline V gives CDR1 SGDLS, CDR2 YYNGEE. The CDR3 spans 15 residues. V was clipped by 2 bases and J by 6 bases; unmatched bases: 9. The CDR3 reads CASSVGTGPGGEQYF. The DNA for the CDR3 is TGTGCCAGCAGCGTGGGGACAGGGCCCGGGGGCGAGCAGTACTTC. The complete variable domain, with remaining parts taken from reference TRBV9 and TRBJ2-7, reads DSGVTQTPKHLITATGQRVTLRCSPRSGDLSVYWYQQSLDQGLQFLIQYYNGEERAKGNILERFSAQQFPDLHSELNLSSLELGDSALYFCASSVGTGPGGEQYFGPGTRLTVT.

The CDR3 region has the DNA TGTGCCAGCAGCTTACTAGGATTCCAGGGGGCCTACGAGCAGTACTTC. Translating it yields CASSLLGFQGAYEQYF. The genes are TRBV7-9 and TRBJ2-7, with 7 bases matching TRBD1. The germline V gene encodes CDR1 SEHNR and CDR2 FQNEAQ (reference sequence). The J segment lost 2 bases and the V segment lost 2 bases, leaving 9 bases of the junction unmatched. The CDR3 contains 16 residues.

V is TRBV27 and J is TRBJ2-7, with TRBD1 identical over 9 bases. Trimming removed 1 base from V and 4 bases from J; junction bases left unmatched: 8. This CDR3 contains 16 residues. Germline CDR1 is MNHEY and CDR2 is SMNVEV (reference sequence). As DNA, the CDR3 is TGTGCCAGCAGTTTATGGGCCGGGGACAGGGATTACGAGCAGTACTTC. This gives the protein CASSLWAGDRDYEQYF.